These T cell receptor beta chains were read from a single sample in a study of blood T cells in healthy people across ages. TCRdb fed the 5' RACE reads into MiXCR, producing one record per CDR3 protein. The data show just under 900,000 distinct CDR3 sequences, 29% seen once. The source material was blood. The receptors derive from a woman aged 80 or over in good health. Both conserved end residues are part of each CDR3. Each record gives: V gene, CDR3 length, J gene, clone size, D gene, CDR3 DNA, CDR3 protein. The D gene is left open where the match is weak. Size is stated for part of the rows, as once, few or many counts, or as a class when the clone is expanded.

TRBV10-2	15	TRBJ2-7	many	-	TGCGCCAGCAGTGCCCAGGGTATTAAGAACTACGAGCAGTACTTC	CASSAQGIKNYEQYF
TRBV12-3/TRBV12-4	16	TRBJ2-3	-	TRBD2	TGTGCCAGCAGTCAAATAGCGGGGGCGCACCTAGATGCGGAGTATTTT	CASSQIAGAHLDAEYF
TRBV10-2	15	TRBJ2-5	few	-	TGCGCCAGCAGTCCCCTGGGTCAGTCCCAAGAGACCCAGTACTTC	CASSPLGQSQETQYF
TRBV11-3	15	TRBJ2-1	-	-	TGTGCCAGCAGCCCCACGGCGGGGTCGACCAATGAGCAGTTCTTC	CASSPTAGSTNEQFF
TRBV7-2	16	TRBJ2-7	-	TRBD2	TGTGCCGGCAGCTTAGCGACCGGGCGCGGGGGAGCTAACCAGTACTTC	CAGSLATGRGGANQYF
TRBV7-9	13	TRBJ1-1	many	-	TGTGCCAGCAGCTTAGAGGGGGGCTCTGAAGCTTTCTTT	CASSLEGGSEAFF
TRBV7-2	15	TRBJ2-7	few	TRBD2	TGTGCCAGCAGCATGGGACTAGCCAGTTCCTACGAGCAGTACTTC	CASSMGLASSYEQYF
TRBV28	14	TRBJ1-5	-	-	TGTGCCAGCATTTCGTCGACAGGACGGCAGCCCCAGCATTTT	CASISSTGRQPQHF
TRBV4-2	13	TRBJ1-2	many	TRBD1	TGTGCCAGCAGCGCGCAAGGGGGCTCTGGCTACACCTTC	CASSAQGGSGYTF
TRBV10-2	13	TRBJ1-2	many	-	TGCGCCAGCACCTCCACAGGGACCTATGGCTACACCTTC	CASTSTGTYGYTF
TRBV5-1	14	TRBJ2-1	few	-	TGCGCCAGCAGCATTCGCGGGGTAGGAAATGAGCAGTTCTTC	CASSIRGVGNEQFF
TRBV18	15	TRBJ2-1	-	-	TGTGCCAGCTCGACCGCCAGCGAGGGGACGGATGAGCAGTTCTTC	CASSTASEGTDEQFF
TRBV28	13	TRBJ2-7	-	-	TGTGCCAGCAGTTCCAATGGGCTTTACGAGCAGTACTTC	CASSSNGLYEQYF
TRBV9	14	TRBJ2-3	many	-	TGTGCCAGCAGCGCCGCCGACTCGTTGGGTACGCAGTATTTT	CASSAADSLGTQYF
TRBV5-1	15	TRBJ2-1	-	-	TGCGCCAGCACCCCCGGGCGGTCAGAAAACAATGAGCAGTTCTTC	CASTPGRSENNEQFF
TRBV24-1	14	TRBJ1-2	once	TRBD1	TGTGCCACCAGGGACGGGGACAGGACAAAAGGCTACACCTTC	CATRDGDRTKGYTF
TRBV5-1	18	TRBJ2-6	few	-	TGCGCCTGCAGCCTGGACGGACCTGGGGCCCCTGGGGCCAACGTCCTGACTTTC	CACSLDGPGAPGANVLTF
TRBV27	14	TRBJ1-2	many	-	TGTGCCAGCAGTTTAACAGGACGGCTAAATGGCTACACCTTC	CASSLTGRLNGYTF
TRBV7-2	17	TRBJ2-1	many	TRBD2	TGTGCCAGCAGCCTCCGGACTAGCGGGGGCCTCGTCAATGAGCAGTTCTTC	CASSLRTSGGLVNEQFF
TRBV7-9	18	TRBJ2-3	many	TRBD2	TGTGCCAGCAGCTTTGCTCTAGCGGGGGTCGCTAGCACAGATACGCAGTATTTT	CASSFALAGVASTDTQYF
TRBV12-3/TRBV12-4	16	TRBJ2-5	-	TRBD1	TGTGCCAGCAGTTGGGGACAGGGCGAGGTTCAAGAGACCCAGTACTTC	CASSWGQGEVQETQYF
TRBV6-5	14	TRBJ1-2	-	TRBD1	TGTGCCAGCGGTGCCCAGGGAGGGGGCAATGGCTACACCTTC	CASGAQGGGNGYTF
TRBV20-1	12	TRBJ1-4	many	-	TGCAGTGCTAGAGAGACAGGTGAAAAACTGTTTTTT	CSARETGEKLFF
TRBV11-2	12	TRBJ2-3	many	-	TGTGCCAGCAGGGGAGCGGCAGATACGCAGTATTTT	CASRGAADTQYF
TRBV20-1	13	TRBJ1-1	once	-	TGCAGTGCTAGAGATCGAGACGGAGCAAAAGCTTTCTTT	CSARDRDGAKAFF
TRBV5-1	17	TRBJ1-1	-	-	TGCGCCAGCACCCAATATGGTGGCAGACTAATGAACACTGAAGCTTTCTTT	CASTQYGGRLMNTEAFF
TRBV6-5	13	TRBJ2-3	few	-	TGTGCCAGCAGTTACGCTGGGGGAGATACGCAGTATTTT	CASSYAGGDTQYF
TRBV9	14	TRBJ2-7	-	TRBD2	TGTGCCAGCAGCGGATGGACTAGCGGCCCCGCGCAGTACTTC	CASSGWTSGPAQYF
TRBV12-3/TRBV12-4	15	TRBJ1-2	-	-	TGTGCCAGCAGTTTCGGGAACAAGTTGGGGTCTGGCTACACCTTC	CASSFGNKLGSGYTF
TRBV7-2	16	TRBJ2-2	-	-	TGTGCCAGCAGCAGTAGTGGACTCTCGAACACCGGGGAGCTGTTTTTT	CASSSSGLSNTGELFF
TRBV7-3	15	TRBJ2-5	-	-	TGTGCCAGCAGCCCAGGTGGGTCGAGCGGAGAGACCCAGTACTTC	CASSPGGSSGETQYF
TRBV6-2/TRBV6-3	14	TRBJ2-3	-	-	TGTGCCAGCAATACTTGGAGGGGCACAGATACGCAGTATTTT	CASNTWRGTDTQYF
TRBV7-9	14	TRBJ2-7	many	TRBD1	TGTGCCAGCAGCTATGAGGGACAGGGTTACGAGCAGTACTTC	CASSYEGQGYEQYF
TRBV7-2	15	TRBJ2-7	many	-	TGTGCCAGCAGCGGAATGTGGGGGGCATCCTACGAGCAGTACTTC	CASSGMWGASYEQYF
TRBV4-1	16	TRBJ2-3	many	TRBD2	TGCGCCAGCAGCCAAGATGAAGGGTTCGGGGGGGATACGCAGTATTTT	CASSQDEGFGGDTQYF
TRBV20-1	18	TRBJ2-1	-	TRBD2	TGCAGTGCTACACGGACTAGCGGGGGTCGAAGCTCCTACAATGAGCAGTTCTTC	CSATRTSGGRSSYNEQFF
TRBV5-1	15	TRBJ1-4	-	TRBD1	TGCGCCAGCAGTTTGCAACAGGGGCCAAGGGAAAAACTGTTTTTT	CASSLQQGPREKLFF
TRBV20-1	13	TRBJ2-3	many	TRBD1	TGCAGCTCTCCGGGACAGGGTCTAGATACGCAGTATTTT	CSSPGQGLDTQYF
TRBV5-1	14	TRBJ2-7	-	-	TGCGCCAGCAGCGGGGAATTGACAGCCTACGAGCAGTACTTC	CASSGELTAYEQYF
TRBV20-1	14	TRBJ2-2	once	-	TGCAGTGCTAGAGGGGCTGAGCACACCGGGGAGCTGTTTTTT	CSARGAEHTGELFF
TRBV10-3	14	TRBJ1-2	many	-	TGTGCCATCAGTTCAGGGCCCGCTAACTATGGCTACACCTTC	CAISSGPANYGYTF
TRBV7-9	16	TRBJ2-3	-	TRBD2	TGTGCCGGCAGCCTGGGACTAGCGGGGGGGCCAGATACGCAGTATTTT	CAGSLGLAGGPDTQYF
TRBV6-2/TRBV6-3	17	TRBJ2-5	-	TRBD2	TGTGCCAGCAGTTACTCGACTAGCGGGGACATCCAAGAGACCCAGTACTTC	CASSYSTSGDIQETQYF
TRBV4-3	15	TRBJ1-2	-	-	TGCGCCAGCAGCGCCCAAAAACAGGGCTTCTATGGCTACACCTTC	CASSAQKQGFYGYTF
TRBV6-5	15	TRBJ1-2	-	-	TGTGCCAGCAGTACGCCTCGGACAGCCCACTATGGCTACACCTTC	CASSTPRTAHYGYTF
TRBV7-8	12	TRBJ2-7	many	-	TGTGCCAGCAGCTTAGCGGTGTACGAGCAGTACTTC	CASSLAVYEQYF
TRBV20-1	12	TRBJ1-2	few	TRBD1	TGCAGTATGACAGGGGTTAACTATGGCTACACCTTC	CSMTGVNYGYTF
TRBV6-2/TRBV6-3	13	TRBJ1-5	few	-	TGTGCCAGCACCTGGACACAGGTTCAGCCCCAGCATTTT	CASTWTQVQPQHF
TRBV18	13	TRBJ2-7	-	-	TGTGCCAGCTCACCAGAGTTTGGCTACGAGCAGTACTTC	CASSPEFGYEQYF